This TCR beta chain was identified during a study of T cell responses to AZD1222 COVID-19 vaccine. CDR1 is SQVTM and CDR2 is ANQGSEA in the germline V gene. J lost 4 bases, V lost 1 base, and 4 bases had no gene match. CDR3 size: 14 residues. The table came from immunoSEQ multiplex PCR; TCRdb's copy has only in-frame clones and leaves some out. The table lists approximately 30,000 clones, around nine tenths of them singletons. The chain has TRBV29-1 and TRBJ2-3, with TRBD2 identical over 8 bases. The sequences come from peripheral blood, collected on day 0 of AZD1222 vaccination. The TCR sequence derives from an adult in good health. The CDR3 loop is CSVEGVSGADTQYF. In DNA form, the CDR3 reads TGCAGCGTTGAAGGTGTTAGCGGGGCAGATACGCAGTATTTT.